Listed here are 22 T cell receptor beta chains from one sample, sequenced in a study of CD8+CD57+ T cells in acquired aplastic anemia. The template used for profiling TCR beta VDJ and CDR3 was genomic DNA. Via MiXCR, TCRdb re-called the reads, giving one row per CDR3 protein. The table includes under 75,000 distinct CDR3 sequences, roughly half detected once. Sequencing was carried out using sorted CD4+, CD8+, or CD8+CD57+ T cells (not recorded which) from PBMCs. The source of these receptors is a human donor in good health, serving as a control.

Ten or more counts support this clonotype. The chain employs TRBV11-2 and TRBJ1-4; 10 bases are shared with TRBD1. The CDR3 spans 18 residues. Looked up from germline, CDR1 is SGHAT and CDR2 is FQNNGV. The V segment lost 1 base and the J segment 5 bases; nucleotides outside the gene matches: 10. CDR3 DNA: TGTGCCAGCAGCTTAGGAAGGCCCCCGGGACAGGGGAATGAAAAACTGTTTTTT. Translation: CASSLGRPPGQGNEKLFF.

Sample share makes this clonotype medium-sized. The chain has TRBV7-6 and TRBJ2-1; unclear D gene. The ends were cut back, 0 bases at V and 0 bases at J, with 0 bases in the middle. This CDR3 comprises 13 residues. Germline CDR1 SGHVS, CDR2 FNYEAQ. CDR3 DNA: TGTGCCAGCAGCTTAGCCTCCTACAATGAGCAGTTCTTC. It translates to CASSLASYNEQFF. Drawing the rest from reference TRBV7-6 and TRBJ2-1, the complete variable domain is GAGVSQSPRYKVTKRGQDVALRCDPISGHVSLYWYRQALGQGPEFLTYFNYEAQQDKSGLPNDRFSAERPEGSISTLTIQRTEQRDSAMYRCASSLASYNEQFFGPGTRLTVL.

The genes are TRBV7-3 and TRBJ2-5; D gene uncertain. This CDR3 contains 10 residues. The germline CDR1 and CDR2 sequences are SGHTA and FQGTGA. Trimming took 3 bases from V and 5 from J, leaving 1 base between them. In DNA, the CDR3 is TGTGCCAGCAGCTTGGAGACCCAGTACTTC. The encoded protein is CASSLETQYF.

This clonotype showed up many times. The chain carries TRBV4-1 and TRBJ2-7; 9 bases match TRBD1. CDR1 is MGHRA, CDR2 YSYEKL, per germline. The junction had 9 bases not matched to a gene; V was cut back by 5 bases and J by 4 bases. The CDR3 has 15 residues. CDR3 in amino acids: CASSGTGTGLYEQYF. The CDR3, as DNA: TGCGCCAGCAGCGGAACCGGGACAGGGTTGTACGAGCAGTACTTC.

This clonotype occurred a few times. This chain uses TRBV20-1 with TRBJ1-1, with D maybe TRBD1 (5 bases). The length of the CDR3 is 11 residues. Trimming stripped 5 bases from V and 1 base from J, with 5 bases between. Germline V gene data show CDR1 as DFQATT and CDR2 as SNEGSKA (reference sequence). The CDR3 loop reads CSAGQNTEAFF. DNA of the CDR3: TGCAGTGCTGGACAGAACACTGAAGCTTTCTTT.

In regard to this clonotype: Since the CDR3 does not end with the conserved phenylalanine or tryptophan, this likely comes from a read error. The rearrangement uses TRBV19 and TRBJ1-5, with D uncertain. This CDR3 spans 15 amino acids. Germline V CDR1 and CDR2: LNHDA, SQIVND (reference sequence). Trimming removed 3 bases from V and 2 bases from J, with 11 bases in between. The CDR3 region has the DNA TGTGCCAGTAGTATGTCCCTTATTGGCAATCAGCCCCAGCATTTG. It encodes CASSMSLIGNQPQHL.

This clonotype appeared many times. The V call is TRBV2, the J call TRBJ2-7, with TRBD1 matching 7 bases. The ends lost 6 bases at V and 6 bases at J; junction bases unmatched: 11. The germline CDR1 and CDR2 sequences are SNHLY and FYNNEI. CDR3 length: 14 residues. CDR3: CASRGQAKDLEQYF. CDR3 coding DNA: TGTGCCAGCAGAGGACAGGCCAAGGATCTCGAGCAGTACTTC.

To note about this clonotype: One junction end does not reproduce the germline sequence, and a read error may be involved. The J gene is TRBJ1-2, the V gene TRBV10-3; D perhaps matches TRBD1 (5 bases). This CDR3 is built from 13 residues. Looked up from germline, CDR1 is ENHRY and CDR2 is SYGVKD. As DNA, the CDR3 is TGTGCCATCAGTGAGCCCGAGGGGTCCAGCCCGTCCTTC. As protein: CAISEPEGSSPSF.

The chain recombines TRBV29-1 with TRBJ1-1, with D possibly matching TRBD1 (6 bases). Germline lookup yields CDR1 SQVTM and CDR2 ANQGSEA. This CDR3 spans 12 amino acids. The germline V and J ends were trimmed by 6 bases and 1 base, with 9 bases remaining between them. Written as DNA, the CDR3 is TGCAGCGTCCACAGGGCGAACACTGAAGCTTTCTTT. Its protein product is CSVHRANTEAFF. Variable domain in full (rest from reference TRBV29-1 and TRBJ1-1): SAVISQKPSRDICQRGTSLTIQCQVDSQVTMMFWYRQQPGQSLTLIATANQGSEATYESGFVIDKFPISRPNLTFSTLTVSNMSPEDSSIYLCSVHRANTEAFFGQGTRLTVV.

The sample holds many counts of this clonotype. The gene calls are TRBV18 and TRBJ2-7; D might be TRBD1 or TRBD2, each matching 5 bases. The germline CDR1 and CDR2 sequences are KGHSH and LQKENI. The length of the CDR3 is 13 residues. Trimming took 2 bases from V and 4 from J, leaving 9 bases between them. CDR3 sequence (DNA): TGTGCCAGCTCACCAGGGGGTGGGTACGAGCAGTACTTC. As protein: CASSPGGGYEQYF. The entire variable domain, with the rest obtained from reference TRBV18 and TRBJ2-7, is as follows: NAGVMQNPRHLVRRRGQEARLRCSPMKGHSHVYWYRQLPEEGLKFMVYLQKENIIDESGMPKERFSAEFPKEGPSILRIQQVVRGDSAAYFCASSPGGGYEQYFGPGTRLTVT.

This clonotype came up a few times. The V and J genes are TRBV20-1 and TRBJ2-7; 9 bases are a match to TRBD2. With V trimmed by 6 bases and J by 3 bases, 9 bases remained unmatched. Germline CDR1 DFQATT, CDR2 SNEGSKA (reference sequence). This CDR3 spans 14 amino acids. CDR3 sequence (DNA): TGCAGTGCGGGCAGATTAGCGGGGGACTACGAGCAGTACTTC. Protein sequence: CSAGRLAGDYEQYF.

This clonotype was found many times. The chain recombines TRBV20-1 with TRBJ2-1; D tentatively reads TRBD1 or TRBD2 (6 bases each). The V and J ends lost 5 bases and 3 bases respectively, with 14 bases between them. This CDR3 spans 14 amino acids. CDR1 is DFQATT and CDR2 is SNEGSKA in the germline V gene (reference sequence). This CDR3 reads CSAGPRGDYNEQFF. Written as DNA, the CDR3 is TGCAGTGCTGGACCGAGGGGGGACTACAATGAGCAGTTCTTC.

This clonotype was seen ten or more times. This rearrangement joins TRBV27 to TRBJ2-7, with D possibly TRBD1 on 6 matching bases. Germline CDR1 and CDR2: MNHEY and SMNVEV (reference sequence). Between the trimmed V and J ends, which lost 3 bases and 3 bases, there was a span of 12 bases. CDR3 length: 14 residues. CDR3 in amino acids: CASSFGQGIYEQYF. Here the CDR3 DNA reads TGTGCCAGCAGTTTCGGGCAGGGGATCTACGAGCAGTACTTC.

J is TRBJ1-1 and V is TRBV10-1, with D perhaps matching TRBD1 (5 bases). Trimming pared 4 bases from V and 11 bases from J, leaving 17 bases between. The CDR3 sequence is 13 residues long. CDR1 is WNHNN and CDR2 is SYGVQD in the germline V gene (reference sequence). The CDR3 sequence: CASSVDSRVRAFF. The CDR3 DNA reads TGCGCCAGCAGTGTAGACAGCAGGGTCCGTGCTTTCTTT.

The chain recombines TRBV29-1 with TRBJ2-3; 7 bases match TRBD2. V dropped 8 bases and J dropped 2; count of bases not matched to a gene: 4. This CDR3 is built from 12 residues. Germline CDR1 is SQVTM and CDR2 is ANQGSEA. CDR3: CSLTSPTDTQYF. CDR3 DNA: TGCAGCTTGACTAGCCCCACAGATACGCAGTATTTT.

Ten or more counts support this clonotype. The V gene is TRBV2, the J gene TRBJ2-5; D unresolved. V was shortened by 9 bases and J by 1 base, with 12 bases between the two germline ends. The CDR3 covers 13 residues. Per the germline V gene, CDR1 is SNHLY and CDR2 is FYNNEI. The CDR3 DNA sequence: TGTGCCAGTTATAACCCGCCCCAAGAGACCCAGTACTTC. This translates into CASYNPPQETQYF.

The chain carries TRBV6-1 and TRBJ1-2; TRBD1 agrees at 9 bases. V lost 6 bases and J lost 5; bases outside the gene matches: 16. This CDR3 has 17 residues. Germline values: CDR1 MNHNS, CDR2 SASEGT. Here the CDR3 DNA reads TGTGCCAGCAGCTTCGACCGGGACAGGGACCCCCTATATGGCTACACCTTC. Protein product: CASSFDRDRDPLYGYTF.

This clonotype was seen repeatedly, ten times or more. The chain uses TRBV5-5 and TRBJ2-7; D is uncertain. The length of the CDR3 is 15 residues. CDR1 is SGHKS, CDR2 YYEKEE, per germline (reference sequence). Trimming took 4 bases from V and 2 from J, leaving 16 bases between them. CDR3 bases: TGTGCCAGCAGCCCCCCCGCGGATATGACCTACGAGCAGTACTTC. Its protein product is CASSPPADMTYEQYF.

The gene calls are TRBV10-3 and TRBJ1-2, with D possibly being TRBD1 (5 bases). The V end was cut by 0 bases, the J end by 8 bases, with 10 bases between. Looked up from germline, CDR1 is ENHRY and CDR2 is SYGVKD. The CDR3 is 13 residues long. The CDR3 nucleotides are TGTGCCATCAGTGAGTCGGACATTACAGGCTACACCTTC. Residues: CAISESDITGYTF.

This clonotype was observed many times. The chain carries TRBV6-1 and TRBJ2-7; D gene unclear. CDR3 size: 12 residues. The germline V gene has CDR1 MNHNS and CDR2 SASEGT. V gave up 4 bases and J gave up 3 bases, with 7 bases separating them. CDR3 in DNA: TGTGCCAGCAGTGTAAAGGACTACGAGCAGTACTTC. Amino acid sequence: CASSVKDYEQYF.

The chain uses TRBV11-1 and TRBJ1-3; 12 nucleotides align to TRBD1. The CDR3 has 16 residues. Trimming at V came to 3 bases and at J to 7 bases, leaving 7 bases not matched to a gene. Germline lookup yields CDR1 SGHAT and CDR2 FQDESV (reference sequence). The CDR3 protein is CASSFPGTGGRNTIYF. The CDR3 nucleotides are TGTGCCAGCAGCTTCCCCGGGACAGGGGGCAGGAACACCATATATTTT.

The V gene is TRBV20-1, the J gene TRBJ1-2; 9 nucleotides match TRBD1. The CDR3 consists of 14 residues. After removal of 3 bases from V and 5 bases from J, the junction contained 7 bases not matched to a gene. Germline V lookup: CDR1 DFQATT, CDR2 SNEGSKA (reference sequence). As DNA, the CDR3 is TGCAGTGCTAGCCCCCGGGACAGGGCGTATGGCTACACCTTC. Translated, it gives CSASPRDRAYGYTF.